These 30 T cell receptor beta chains came from one sample sequenced in a study of shared clonotypes between healthy human individuals. Sequencing used immunoSEQ multiplex PCR; TCRdb keeps in-frame clones, though not all of them. This sample has about 580,000 clones, with about 98% found just once. Cells designated naive CD8 were CD45RO-negative and were positively selected for CCR7, with terminally differentiated effector memory CD45RA+ cells excluded. Sequencing was performed on naive CD8+ T cells sorted from blood. Receptor source: a man aged 30 to 39 in good health.

Notes on this clone: Other DNA sequences in the same sample also yield this CDR3. The rearrangement uses TRBV6-5 and TRBJ2-2; D remains unclear. Trimming cost V 5 bases and J 0 bases, with 4 bases left between them. The length of the CDR3 is 13 residues. CDR1 and CDR2 from the germline V gene are MNHEY and SVGAGI. The CDR3 spells CASSPTNTGELFF. CDR3 in DNA: TGTGCCAGCAGTCCCACGAACACCGGGGAGCTGTTTTTT.

Remarks on this clone: Other DNA sequences of this sample code for an identical CDR3. The chain links TRBV28 to TRBJ2-3; D uncertain. This CDR3 is built from 13 residues. Germline V gene data show CDR1 as MDHEN and CDR2 as SYDVKM. V lost 3 bases to trimming and J lost 0 bases, with 4 bases between them. CDR3 residues: CASSFRSTDTQYF. The DNA for the CDR3 is TGTGCCAGCAGTTTCCGGAGCACAGATACGCAGTATTTT.

The chain joins TRBV29-1 to TRBJ1-1; the match to TRBD1 covers 12 bases. The V segment lost 7 bases and the J segment 2 bases; nucleotides outside the gene matches: 8. The germline CDR1 and CDR2 sequences are SQVTM and ANQGSEA. The CDR3 length is 15 residues. The CDR3 DNA follows: TGCAGCGCGGAAAAGGGACAGGGGGCCAACACTGAAGCTTTCTTT. This gives the protein CSAEKGQGANTEAFF.

The chain is built from TRBV10-3 and TRBJ2-3; 9 nucleotides line up with TRBD1. The germline CDR1 and CDR2 sequences are ENHRY and SYGVKD. CDR3 length: 14 residues. J was trimmed by 4 bases and V by 11 bases; bases with no gene match: 10. CDR3 sequence reads: CAVADRGGADTQYF. In nucleotides, the CDR3 is TGTGCCGTAGCGGACAGGGGAGGCGCAGATACGCAGTATTTT.

J is TRBJ2-3 and V is TRBV7-3, with 9 bases identical to TRBD2. Per the germline V gene, CDR1 is SGHTA and CDR2 is FQGTGA. V was pared by 5 bases and J by 3 bases, with 6 bases of the junction left unmatched. The CDR3 covers 15 residues. The CDR3 coding sequence is TGTGCCAGCAGCCGAGGGACTAGCATGACAGATACGCAGTATTTT. Encoded protein: CASSRGTSMTDTQYF.

The chain joins TRBV11-3 to TRBJ2-2; the D call may be TRBD1 or TRBD2 (6 bases each). Looked up from germline, CDR1 is SGHNT and CDR2 is YENEEA. V was trimmed by 5 bases and J by 6 bases, leaving 13 bases between them. This CDR3 spans 14 amino acids. The CDR3 spells CASSPGRGAGELFF. The CDR3 coding sequence is TGTGCCAGCAGCCCAGGAAGGGGGGCCGGGGAGCTGTTTTTT.

This clone has just a few counts. V gene TRBV5-1 combines with J gene TRBJ2-7; 7 nucleotides agree with TRBD1. The CDR3 covers 14 residues. The J segment lost 4 bases and the V segment lost 2 bases, leaving 6 bases of the junction unmatched. Germline loops: CDR1 SGHRS, CDR2 YFSETQ. The CDR3 DNA is TGCGCCAGCAGCTTCACAGGGGCTCAGTACGAGCAGTACTTC. Amino acid sequence: CASSFTGAQYEQYF.

CDR3 amino acids: CASSYGGAYEQFF. CDR3 DNA sequence: TGTGCCAGCAGCTACGGGGGAGCTTATGAGCAGTTCTTC. The chain recombines TRBV7-9 with TRBJ2-1, with D possibly being TRBD2 (6 bases). This CDR3 contains 13 residues. Germline loops: CDR1 SEHNR, CDR2 FQNEAQ (reference sequence). V lost 4 bases and J lost 8, with 12 bases in between.

This chain links TRBV6-4 with TRBJ2-3; D may be TRBD1 or TRBD2 (5 bases each). The CDR3 is made up of 14 amino acids. Germline CDR1 reads MRHNA; CDR2 reads SNTAGT. The V gene lost 0 bases and the J gene lost 1 base, with 5 bases spanning the gap. CDR3 coding DNA: TGTGCCAGCAGTGACTCGGGGGGCACAGATACGCAGTATTTT. Its translation: CASSDSGGTDTQYF.

Comment on this clone: Other DNA sequences in this specimen translate into the identical CDR3. CDR3 nucleotides: TGTGCCACCAGCAGAACAGGGAACTCCTACGAGCAGTACTTC. Translation: CATSRTGNSYEQYF. The chain has TRBV15 and TRBJ2-7; TRBD1 might be the D (6 bases). The V and J ends lost 2 bases and 0 bases respectively, with 8 bases between them. Germline V lookup: CDR1 LNHNV, CDR2 YYDKDF (reference sequence). This CDR3 spans 14 amino acids. The full variable domain, rest sourced from reference TRBV15 and TRBJ2-7, is DAMVIQNPRYQVTQFGKPVTLSCSQTLNHNVMYWYQQKSSQAPKLLFHYYDKDFNNEADTPDNFQSRRPNTSFCFLDIRSPGLGDTAMYLCATSRTGNSYEQYFGPGTRLTVT.

This chain uses TRBV7-9 with TRBJ2-1, with 7 bases that match TRBD2. Germline V gene data show CDR1 as SEHNR and CDR2 as FQNEAQ (reference sequence). J was trimmed by 8 bases and V by 4 bases; bases with no gene match: 17. CDR3 length equals 17 residues. CDR3 sequence reads: CASSSSYGAGDFYEQFF. The CDR3 nucleotides read TGTGCCAGCAGCTCCAGCTATGGGGCGGGAGATTTCTATGAGCAGTTCTTC.

V usage is TRBV9 and J usage is TRBJ2-1; 8 bases map to TRBD2. V shed 4 bases and J 0 bases; nucleotides not matched to a gene: 3. From germline, CDR1 is SGDLS and CDR2 YYNGEE. This CDR3 has 15 amino acids. The CDR3 region has the DNA TGTGCCAGCAGCCGGGAGGGTCACTCCTACAATGAGCAGTTCTTC. Its translation is CASSREGHSYNEQFF. Together with reference TRBV9 and TRBJ2-1, the CDR3 gives the full variable domain: DSGVTQTPKHLITATGQRVTLRCSPRSGDLSVYWYQQSLDQGLQFLIQYYNGEERAKGNILERFSAQQFPDLHSELNLSSLELGDSALYFCASSREGHSYNEQFFGPGTRLTVL.

The chain combines TRBV10-3 with TRBJ1-5; tentative D call: TRBD1 (5 bases). Germline loops: CDR1 ENHRY, CDR2 SYGVKD. The CDR3 runs 17 residues. Trimming shortened V by 0 bases and J by 6 bases, and 18 bases separated the two germline ends. The CDR3 nucleotides read TGTGCCATCAGTGAGTCTATTGGGGAGGCGGGGGTTCAGCCCCAGCATTTT. Translation: CAISESIGEAGVQPQHF.

The chain uses TRBV19 and TRBJ1-5; 7 positions match TRBD1. CDR1 and CDR2 (germline): LNHDA, SQIVND (reference sequence). Unmatched junction bases numbered 5, after V lost 7 bases and J lost 8 bases. This CDR3 is 12 amino acids long. The CDR3 DNA reads TGTGCCAGTACACAGGGGCTTGAGCCCCAGCATTTT. As protein: CASTQGLEPQHF.

The gene calls are TRBV29-1 and TRBJ2-1, with 10 positions matching TRBD1. This CDR3 is 14 amino acids long. CDR1 and CDR2 (germline): SQVTM, ANQGSEA. Losses at the gene ends were 3 bases for V and 8 bases for J; bases not matched to a gene: 7. The CDR3, as DNA: TGCAGCGTTGACGGGACAGGGGAAGGAGATGAGCAGTTCTTC. It yields the protein CSVDGTGEGDEQFF.

The chain couples TRBV5-8 to TRBJ1-1, with 9 bases that match TRBD1. Germline CDR1 reads SGHTS; CDR2 reads YDEGEE. The CDR3 covers 15 residues. V was clipped by 5 bases and J by 4 bases; unmatched bases: 9. CDR3 coding DNA: TGTGCCAGCAGTCTCGGGACAGGGTATACCACTGAAGCTTTCTTT. It encodes CASSLGTGYTTEAFF.

This clone was observed a single time. The chain is built from TRBV6-1 and TRBJ1-3, with unresolved D. Germline V gives CDR1 MNHNS, CDR2 SASEGT. CDR3 length equals 15 residues. V was cut by 6 bases and J by 8 bases, with 20 bases left in between. In nucleotides, the CDR3 is TGTGCCAGCAGCCAAATTATAGACTTCTCGGACACCATATATTTT. This codes for CASSQIIDFSDTIYF.

The count of this clone is one. The V and J genes are TRBV7-9 and TRBJ1-5; D is unresolved. This CDR3 comprises 13 residues. CDR1 is SEHNR and CDR2 is FQNEAQ in the germline V gene (reference sequence). V lost 3 bases and J 7 bases, leaving 10 bases between the germline ends. As DNA, the CDR3 is TGTGCCAGCAGCTTGGGAGCCGGACAGCCCCAGCATTTT. It codes for CASSLGAGQPQHF.

DNA for the CDR3: TGTGCCAGCAGTTTAGCCACGTCCTACGAGCAGTACTTC. It yields the protein CASSLATSYEQYF. The chain couples TRBV28 to TRBJ2-7; no firm D call. The CDR3 is made up of 13 amino acids. Germline loops: CDR1 MDHEN, CDR2 SYDVKM. Deletions cut 2 bases from V and 1 base from J, with 6 bases between.

V usage is TRBV27 and J usage is TRBJ2-7; the match to TRBD1 covers 7 bases. This CDR3 region has 14 residues. Germline V gene data show CDR1 as MNHEY and CDR2 as SMNVEV (reference sequence). With V trimmed by 3 bases and J by 1 base, 3 bases remained unmatched. CDR3 nucleotide sequence: TGTGCCAGCAGTTTTCAGGGGGTGTCCTACGAGCAGTACTTC. It is translated as CASSFQGVSYEQYF.

The chain carries TRBV5-4 and TRBJ2-1, with D perhaps assigned TRBD1 or TRBD2 (5 bases each). CDR1 is SGHNT and CDR2 is YYREEE in the germline V gene (reference sequence). CDR3 length: 15 amino acids. Trimming stripped 5 bases from V and 10 bases from J, with 22 bases between. The chain's CDR3 is CASRDTGTYNVEQFF. The CDR3 DNA is TGTGCCAGCAGAGATACCGGGACCTACAATGTAGAGCAGTTCTTC.

The V gene is TRBV30, the J gene TRBJ1-2; TRBD1 is a possible D gene (5 bases). CDR1 and CDR2 (germline): GTSNPN, SVGIG (reference sequence). Trimming left V 2 bases short and J 2 bases short, with 12 bases between. The CDR3 consists of 14 residues. The CDR3 nucleotides read TGTGCCTGGAGTTCCGGGACGATGAACTATGGCTACACCTTC. The encoded protein is CAWSSGTMNYGYTF. The complete variable domain, with remaining parts taken from reference TRBV30 and TRBJ1-2, reads SQTIHQWPATLVQPVGSPLSLECTVEGTSNPNLYWYRQAAGRGLQLLFYSVGIGQISSEVPQNLSASRPQDRQFILSSKKLLLSDSGFYLCAWSSGTMNYGYTFGSGTRLTVV.

The chain links TRBV6-5 to TRBJ2-1; maybe TRBD2 (5 bases). Per the germline V gene, CDR1 is MNHEY and CDR2 is SVGAGI. The CDR3 loop spans 15 amino acids. V lost 2 bases and J 0 bases, leaving 8 bases between the germline ends. CDR3 residues: CASSYGRGSYNEQFF. The DNA for the CDR3 is TGTGCCAGCAGTTACGGCCGGGGCTCCTACAATGAGCAGTTCTTC.

This chain connects TRBV5-1 to TRBJ2-7; 7 positions match TRBD2. The V and J ends lost 0 bases and 5 bases, in that order; junction bases with no gene match: 14. This CDR3 contains 17 residues. From germline, CDR1 is SGHRS and CDR2 YFSETQ. The DNA for the CDR3 is TGCGCCAGCAGCTTGGCGATCGGGCGGGAGATAGGTAACGAGCAGTACTTC. This codes for CASSLAIGREIGNEQYF.

The chain combines TRBV27 with TRBJ2-1; TRBD2 matches 13 bases. Germline CDR1 reads MNHEY; CDR2 reads SMNVEV (reference sequence). Trimming at V came to 5 bases and at J to 5 bases, leaving 6 bases not matched to a gene. The CDR3 spans 16 residues. This CDR3 is CASSVLLAGGDNEQFF. CDR3 coding DNA: TGTGCCAGCAGTGTACTACTAGCGGGAGGGGACAATGAGCAGTTCTTC.

This clone was recorded only once. The chain recombines TRBV19 with TRBJ2-7; D perhaps matches TRBD1 (6 bases). The CDR3 is 13 amino acids. Trimming pared 3 bases from V and 5 bases from J, leaving 11 bases between. Per germline, CDR1 LNHDA and CDR2 SQIVND (reference sequence). This chain's CDR3 is CASSMTGSHEQYF. The CDR3 DNA sequence: TGTGCCAGTAGTATGACAGGTTCCCACGAGCAGTACTTC.

The chain links TRBV11-2 to TRBJ2-1, with 7 bases fitting TRBD2. V was clipped by 5 bases and J by 6 bases; unmatched bases: 10. Germline V lookup: CDR1 SGHAT, CDR2 FQNNGV. The CDR3 covers 15 residues. The CDR3 bases are TGTGCCAGCAGCCCCCCGGCGGGGGTACGCAATGAGCAGTTCTTC. As protein: CASSPPAGVRNEQFF.

V is TRBV9 and J is TRBJ1-5, with 9 bases that match TRBD1. V lost 7 bases to trimming and J lost 0 bases; unmatched junction nucleotides: 5. The CDR3 length is 15 residues. Germline lookup yields CDR1 SGDLS and CDR2 YYNGEE. The CDR3 loop reads CASSWTGDSNQPQHF. DNA of the CDR3: TGTGCCAGCTCCTGGACAGGGGATAGCAATCAGCCCCAGCATTTT.

On this clone itself: Germline and junction disagree at one end, which may indicate a read error. The V gene is TRBV5-6, the J gene TRBJ1-5, with D perhaps TRBD1 (5 bases). The CDR3 is 11 residues long. The germline V gene encodes CDR1 SGHDT and CDR2 YYEEEE. CDR3 in amino acids: CASSPGHPADF. DNA of the CDR3: TGTGCCAGCAGCCCAGGACACCCCGCCGATTTT.

The V and J genes are TRBV27 and TRBJ1-5; D is uncertain. Germline CDR1 and CDR2: MNHEY and SMNVEV (reference sequence). The V end lost 0 bases, the J end lost 5 bases, and 14 bases lay between the germline ends. The CDR3 extends over 16 amino acids. CDR3 in DNA: TGTGCCAGCAGTTTATCGATGGGGAACCCCCATCAGCCCCAGCATTTT. Translating gives CASSLSMGNPHQPQHF.